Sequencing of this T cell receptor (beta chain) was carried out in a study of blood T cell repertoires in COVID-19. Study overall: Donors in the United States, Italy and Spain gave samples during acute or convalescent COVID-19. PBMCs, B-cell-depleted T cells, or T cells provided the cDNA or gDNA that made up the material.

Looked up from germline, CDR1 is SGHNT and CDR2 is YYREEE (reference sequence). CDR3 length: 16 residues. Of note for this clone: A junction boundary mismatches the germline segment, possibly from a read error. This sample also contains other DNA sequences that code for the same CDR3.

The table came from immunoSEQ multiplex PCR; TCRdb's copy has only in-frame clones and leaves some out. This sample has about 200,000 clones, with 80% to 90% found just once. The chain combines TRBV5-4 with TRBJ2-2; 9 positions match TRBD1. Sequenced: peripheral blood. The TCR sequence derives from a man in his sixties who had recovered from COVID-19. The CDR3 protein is CASSLPGTGSSGELFF. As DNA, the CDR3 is TGTGCTAGCAGCTTGCCCGGGACAGGGAGTTCCGGGGAGCTGTTTTTT.